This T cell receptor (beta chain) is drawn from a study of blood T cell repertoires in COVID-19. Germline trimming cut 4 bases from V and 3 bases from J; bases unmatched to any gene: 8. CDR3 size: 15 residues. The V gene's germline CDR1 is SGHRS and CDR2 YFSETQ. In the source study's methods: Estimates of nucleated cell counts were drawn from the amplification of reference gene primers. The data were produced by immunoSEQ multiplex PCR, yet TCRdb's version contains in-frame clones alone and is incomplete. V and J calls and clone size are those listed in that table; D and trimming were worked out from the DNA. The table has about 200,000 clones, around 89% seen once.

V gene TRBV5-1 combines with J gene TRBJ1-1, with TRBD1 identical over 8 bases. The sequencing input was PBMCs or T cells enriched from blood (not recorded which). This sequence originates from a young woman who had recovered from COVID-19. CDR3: CASSRTGQGDTEAFF. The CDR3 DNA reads TGCGCCAGCAGCCGTACCGGACAGGGTGACACTGAAGCTTTCTTT.